This T cell receptor beta chain was identified during a study of T-cell reconstitution after alpha-beta-depleted transplantation in children. As it was prepared, the TCRbeta library received unique molecular identifiers. MiXCR, applied by TCRdb to the PCR reads, yields one record per CDR3 protein. Of approximately 230,000 distinct CDR3 sequences in the sample, roughly a quarter are singletons; the top ten hold about 4.8%. Study-wide findings and caveats: Roughly two months post-transplant, alpha-beta T cells reportedly originated from several hundred graft clones that had expanded. T-cell numbers and diversity one year post-transplant derived largely from freshly generated T cells. The study traced high day-60 TCRbeta diversity in some patients to surviving recipient T cells and thymic progenitors.

This clonotype was seen many times. The antigen remains unidentified. Germline V gene sequence: CDR1 SQVTM, CDR2 ANQGSEA. This CDR3 is built from 15 residues. The ends lost 3 bases at V and 3 bases at J; junction bases unmatched: 8. The chain is built from TRBV29-1 and TRBJ2-7, with 10 nucleotides matching TRBD1. Sequences were derived from PBMCs, mostly from graft donor cells, sampled 360 days after TCRalphabeta/CD19-depleted stem cell transplant. This receptor was obtained from a female patient younger than 10 who had a stem cell transplant for congenital amegakaryocytic thrombocytopenia, so the T cells may come from the graft donor. The CDR3 here is CSVDIVRDRGYEQYF. The CDR3 DNA reads TGCAGCGTTGACATCGTCCGGGACAGGGGCTACGAGCAGTACTTC.